The next 16 T cell receptor beta chains were all read from a single sample in a study of OX40 agonist ivuxolimab in advanced cancers. Library preparation employed the immunoSEQ multiplex PCR assay. TCRdb mirrors the immuneACCESS table, restricted to in-frame sequences. Some clones are absent from its copies; in checked studies, under half trace to an unresolved V gene, and the reason for the others is unknown. This sample gives tens of thousands of clones in total; about 90% of them show up just once. The top ten clonotypes cover around 1.8% of the sample. The sample here was CD4+ or CD8+ T cells sorted from blood, taken in a trial of the OX40 agonist ivuxolimab. The origin of the receptors is an adult with an advanced solid tumor such as melanoma, head and neck, liver or kidney cancer.

The CDR3 is CASSVDFPTYEQYF. The DNA for the CDR3 is TGTGCCAGCAGCGTGGACTTTCCCACCTACGAGCAGTACTTC. This sequence joins TRBV5-6 and TRBJ2-7; tentative D call: TRBD2 (5 bases). Germline V gene data show CDR1 as SGHDT and CDR2 as YYEEEE. The CDR3 totals 14 residues. V was trimmed by 4 bases and J by 2 bases, leaving 13 bases between them.

The rearrangement joins TRBV2 to TRBJ2-2, with 7 bases identical to TRBD1. The germline gives CDR1 SNHLY, CDR2 FYNNEI. The V segment lost 4 bases and the J segment 6 bases; nucleotides outside the gene matches: 5. CDR3 size: 14 residues. CDR3 nucleotide sequence: TGTGCCAGCAGTGGACGACAGGGTTCCGGGGAGCTGTTTTTT. This translates into CASSGRQGSGELFF.

This rearrangement joins TRBV9 to TRBJ2-1; 8 bases match TRBD2. Trimming took 0 bases from V and 4 from J; bases not matched to a gene: 15. Germline loops: CDR1 SGDLS, CDR2 YYNGEE. This CDR3 is 19 amino acids long. Here the CDR3 DNA reads TGTGCCAGCAGCGTAGCCCCTAGCGGGCCCAGGACTGGGTACAATGAGCAGTTCTTC. Translating gives CASSVAPSGPRTGYNEQFF.

The chain employs TRBV6-5 and TRBJ2-1, with 7 bases lining up with TRBD1. The CDR3 extends over 13 amino acids. Per the germline V gene, CDR1 is MNHEY and CDR2 is SVGAGI. Germline trimming cut 7 bases from V and 4 bases from J; bases unmatched to any gene: 4. The CDR3, as DNA: TGTGCCAGCACTGACAGGGAGTACAATGAGCAGTTCTTC. Its translation: CASTDREYNEQFF.

The chain couples TRBV7-2 to TRBJ2-5, with D possibly matching TRBD2 (6 bases). The CDR3 contains 15 residues. The V end lost 3 bases, the J end lost 5 bases, and 16 bases lay between the germline ends. Germline CDR1 SGHTA, CDR2 FQGNSA. This CDR3 is CASSFQGPGGETQYF. The CDR3 coding sequence is TGTGCCAGCAGCTTCCAGGGCCCCGGAGGGGAGACCCAGTACTTC.

This clone was picked up one time. The J gene is TRBJ1-4, the V gene TRBV29-1, with TRBD1 matching 9 bases. The V segment lost 6 bases and the J segment 4 bases; nucleotides outside the gene matches: 6. CDR1 and CDR2 from the germline V gene are SQVTM and ANQGSEA. The CDR3 is 14 residues long. The CDR3 coding sequence is TGCAGCGTAGCCGGGACAGGGCATAATGAAAAACTGTTTTTT. Its protein is CSVAGTGHNEKLFF.

The chain's CDR3 is CASSYSMMGGYEQYF. Written as DNA, the CDR3 is TGTGCCAGCAGTTACTCCATGATGGGGGGGTACGAGCAGTACTTC. This chain uses TRBV6-5 with TRBJ2-7; TRBD2 agrees at 7 bases. J gave up 4 bases and V 0 bases, and 6 bases lay outside the gene matches. Germline V gene lookup returns CDR1 MNHEY and CDR2 SVGAGI. The length of the CDR3 is 15 residues.

This chain connects TRBV18 to TRBJ2-3; 14 bases fit TRBD2. The germline V gene has CDR1 KGHSH and CDR2 LQKENI. CDR3 length: 16 amino acids. The junction had 5 bases not matched to a gene; V was cut back by 4 bases and J by 5 bases. The CDR3 nucleotides are TGTGCCAGCTCACTGGGACTAGCGGGAGACGGAGATACGCAGTATTTT. It translates to CASSLGLAGDGDTQYF. The full variable domain, in which reference TRBV18 and TRBJ2-3 provide the parts outside the CDR3, is NAGVMQNPRHLVRRRGQEARLRCSPMKGHSHVYWYRQLPEEGLKFMVYLQKENIIDESGMPKERFSAEFPKEGPSILRIQQVVRGDSAAYFCASSLGLAGDGDTQYFGPGTRLTVL.

The chain uses TRBV11-2 and TRBJ2-7, with D unclear. The CDR3 length is 11 residues. V was pared by 1 base and J by 9 bases, with 7 bases between. The germline V gene encodes CDR1 SGHAT and CDR2 FQNNGV. The CDR3 here is CASSLGGWQYF. In DNA form, the CDR3 reads TGTGCCAGCAGCTTAGGTGGATGGCAGTACTTC.

CDR3 bases: TGTGCCAGCAGCCCTGACACCGGGGAGCTGTTTTTT. Its translation: CASSPDTGELFF. This sequence joins TRBV11-3 and TRBJ2-2; D is uncertain. V was trimmed by 5 bases and J by 3 bases, leaving 4 bases between them. Per the germline V gene, CDR1 is SGHNT and CDR2 is YENEEA. The CDR3 length is 12 residues. Drawing the rest from reference TRBV11-3 and TRBJ2-2, the complete variable domain is EAGVVQSPRYKIIEKKQPVAFWCNPISGHNTLYWYLQNLGQGPELLIRYENEEAVDDSQLPKDRFSAERLKGVDSTLKIQPAELGDSAVYLCASSPDTGELFFGEGSRLTVL.

V and J are TRBV30 and TRBJ2-1, with TRBD1 as a possible D gene (5 bases). Trimming removed 0 bases from V and 9 bases from J, with 9 bases in between. The CDR3 covers 12 residues. Germline V CDR1 and CDR2: GTSNPN, SVGIG (reference sequence). In DNA, the CDR3 is TGTGCCTGGAGTGTAGGGGTAGCTGAGCAGTTCTTC. Protein product: CAWSVGVAEQFF.

This rearrangement joins TRBV4-3 to TRBJ1-2, with D unclear. CDR1 is LGHNA, CDR2 YSLEER, per germline. V gave up 0 bases and J gave up 4 bases, with 15 bases separating them. This CDR3 has 16 amino acids. The CDR3 reads CASSQDPVGATYGYTF. CDR3 in DNA: TGCGCCAGCAGCCAAGATCCGGTCGGTGCTACCTATGGCTACACCTTC.

The chain combines TRBV19 with TRBJ1-6; no clear D. Trimming took off 3 bases at V and 4 bases at J, with 7 bases between the two ends. Germline values: CDR1 LNHDA, CDR2 SQIVND (reference sequence). The CDR3 runs 14 residues. The CDR3 here is CASSMSSYNSPLHF. For the CDR3, the DNA is TGTGCCAGTAGTATGAGTAGTTATAATTCACCCCTCCACTTT.

The V and J genes are TRBV2 and TRBJ1-1; D unresolved. V lost 7 bases and J 2 bases, leaving 11 bases between the germline ends. The CDR3 is made up of 13 amino acids. CDR1 and CDR2 (germline): SNHLY, FYNNEI. The CDR3 nucleotides are TGTGCCAGCACCAGCGACGGTAACACTGAAGCTTTCTTT. Its translation: CASTSDGNTEAFF.

This clone has a single count. This rearrangement joins TRBV5-1 to TRBJ2-1, with 11 nucleotides matching TRBD2. The CDR3 runs to 17 residues. CDR1 and CDR2 from the germline V gene are SGHRS and YFSETQ. J gave up 1 base and V 0 bases, and 3 bases lay outside the gene matches. In DNA, the CDR3 is TGCGCCAGCAGCTTGGGGCGACTAGCGGGGTCCTACAATGAGCAGTTCTTC. Translation gives CASSLGRLAGSYNEQFF.

The chain combines TRBV6-1 with TRBJ2-5; 14 nucleotides line up with TRBD2. The V gene end was trimmed by 4 bases and the J gene end by 5 bases; junction bases not matched to a gene: 3. Germline CDR1 is MNHNS and CDR2 is SASEGT. This CDR3 contains 15 residues. CDR3 DNA sequence: TGTGCCAGCAGTGCCAGGACTAGCGGGGGGGAGACCCAGTACTTC. This translates into CASSARTSGGETQYF.